This passage covers 14 T cell receptor beta chains from one sample sequenced in a study of T cell clonality in common variable immunodeficiency. Clones were sequenced by immunoSEQ multiplex PCR, and TCRdb holds only the in-frame ones, with some missing. The profile covers about 43,000 clones, none occurring a single time. Sequenced material: peripheral blood mononuclear cells. The receptors here all came from a person aged 18-70 years in good health.

There are many counts of this clone. The read is 3 residues too short to cover the CDR3 end, so that end is filled in from the germline J gene. V usage is TRBV30 and J usage is TRBJ1-2; D not resolved. There are 14 residues in the CDR3. The germline CDR1 and CDR2 sequences are GTSNPN and SVGIG (reference sequence). V was clipped by 0 bases and J by 2 bases, with 10 bases between them. The CDR3 DNA, read in part, is TGTGCCTGGAGTGTCTGGGCCCAAAACTATGGC. It is translated as CAWSVWAQNYG. The full-length CDR3 reads as CAWSVWAQNYGYTF.

This clone has a count of ten or more. The DNA ends 3 residues before the CDR3 does, and the rest of the CDR3 is filled in from the germline J gene. The chain carries TRBV5-4 and TRBJ2-7; TRBD2 matches 9 bases. V was pared by 3 bases and J by 3 bases, with 4 bases of the junction left unmatched. Germline V gene data show CDR1 as SGHNT and CDR2 as YYREEE (reference sequence). The CDR3 extends over 14 amino acids. CDR3 sequence reads: CASSSHSGSYEQYF. CDR3 DNA, as far as it was read: TGTGCCAGCAGCTCCCATAGCGGGAGCTACGAG.

This clone was seen many times. The read gets to within 3 residues of the CDR3 end, and the germline J gene fills in the rest. The chain joins TRBV19 to TRBJ1-3, with D hard to call. The CDR3 runs 15 residues. V lost 3 bases and J 0 bases, leaving 9 bases between the germline ends. In germline, CDR1 is LNHDA, CDR2 SQIVND (reference sequence). CDR3 residues: CASSIRGVSGNTIYF. The CDR3 DNA, read in part, is TGTGCCAGTAGTATCCGCGGGGTCTCTGGAAACACC.

The sample holds a few counts of this clone. With a much larger clone just one base away, this may be a read error. The read stops 3 residues short of the end of the CDR3; the missing end is completed from the germline J gene. This chain connects TRBV18 to TRBJ2-3; TRBD1 or TRBD2 may be the D gene (5 bases each). Per the germline V gene, CDR1 is KGHSH and CDR2 is LQKENI. V was trimmed by 2 bases and J by 5 bases, leaving 14 bases between them. CDR3 size: 15 residues. CDR3 DNA, as far as it was read: TGTGCCAGCTCACCAACGGGAAGGGGTATAGATACG. The encoded protein is CASSPTGRGIDT. In full, the CDR3 is CASSPTGRGIDTQYF.

The table lists this clone with many counts. The read falls 3 residues short of the CDR3 end, and the missing part is taken from the germline J gene. This chain connects TRBV7-6 to TRBJ1-3; D gene ambiguous. The CDR3 covers 15 residues. Germline lookup yields CDR1 SGHVS and CDR2 FNYEAQ. V lost 3 bases and J lost 0, with 9 bases in between. CDR3 region: CASSLGVGSGNTIYF. CDR3 DNA (partial): TGTGCCAGCAGCTTGGGCGTAGGCTCTGGAAACACC.

This clone was detected ten times or more. The read terminates 3 residues ahead of where the CDR3 ends, so the germline J gene completes it. The rearrangement links TRBV30 to TRBJ2-2; D is perhaps TRBD1 (6 bases). Germline V lookup: CDR1 GTSNPN, CDR2 SVGIG (reference sequence). The CDR3 is made up of 13 amino acids. Trimming took off 3 bases at V and 2 bases at J, with 7 bases between the two ends. CDR3 DNA, as far as it was read: TGTGCCTGGAGACAGGGAAACACCGGGGAG. It translates to CAWRQGNTGE. The entire CDR3 reads CAWRQGNTGELFF.

This clone occurred many times. The read ends 3 residues shy of where the CDR3 ends; the end is completed using the germline J gene. The genes are TRBV7-3 and TRBJ2-2; D remains unclear. This CDR3 contains 13 residues. The germline V gene has CDR1 SGHTA and CDR2 FQGTGA. Trimming took off 3 bases at V and 6 bases at J, with 8 bases between the two ends. This CDR3 reads CASSFGGSGELFF. CDR3 DNA, as far as it was read: TGTGCCAGCAGCTTCGGTGGTTCCGGGGAG.

This clone has ten or more counts. The read ends 3 residues early relative to the CDR3; the germline J gene fills the gap. The chain uses TRBV6-1 and TRBJ2-1; D perhaps matches TRBD2 (7 bases). Germline-derived CDR1 and CDR2 are MNHNS and SASEGT. Deletions cut 1 base from V and 9 bases from J, with 13 bases between. The CDR3 sequence is 14 residues long. CDR3 bases read: TGTGCCAGCAGTGAAGGCGGGCGGGGGCTTGAG. It yields the protein CASSEGGRGLE. From start to end, the CDR3 is CASSEGGRGLEQFF.

This clone showed up many times. The read falls 3 residues short of the CDR3 end, and the missing part is taken from the germline J gene. Other DNA sequences in this specimen translate into the identical CDR3. The chain uses TRBV6-2 or TRBV6-3 and TRBJ1-1; possible D gene TRBD1, 6 bases. The V gene's germline CDR1 is MNHEY and CDR2 SVGEGT. Trimming removed 3 bases at V and 4 bases at J, with 15 bases between. The CDR3 is 15 residues long. CDR3 amino acids: CASSYAGASVTEAFF. Partial CDR3 DNA: TGTGCCAGCAGTTATGCGGGGGCATCGGTCACTGAA.

This clone was seen ten or more times. The CDR3 end falls 3 residues outside the read, so it is completed with the germline J gene. The chain uses TRBV13 and TRBJ2-3, with TRBD2 identical over 11 bases. The V gene end was trimmed by 3 bases and the J gene end by 5 bases; junction bases not matched to a gene: 7. This CDR3 is 16 amino acids long. CDR1 and CDR2 from the germline V gene are PRHDT and FYEKMQ (reference sequence). The CDR3 is CASSFALAGGGDTQYF. The part of the CDR3 DNA that was read is TGTGCCAGCAGCTTCGCCCTAGCGGGAGGCGGAGATACG.

This clone was counted many times. The CDR3: CASSGTSGSLGEQYF. CDR3 bases read: TGTGCCAGCTCAGGGACTAGCGGGAGTTTGGGCGAG. The rearrangement links TRBV6-2 or TRBV6-3 to TRBJ2-7, with 14 bases aligning to TRBD2. The read stops 3 residues short of the end of the CDR3; the missing end is completed from the germline J gene. V gave up 8 bases and J gave up 6 bases; unmatched junction bases: 9. This CDR3 is built from 15 residues. Germline CDR1 reads MNHEY; CDR2 reads SVGEGT.

This clone was found many times. Partial CDR3 DNA: TGTGCCAGCTCGTATCAACAGGGGGGAGGAGAAAAA. This sequence encodes CASSYQQGGGEK. The entire CDR3 sequence reads CASSYQQGGGEKLFF. The chain combines TRBV18 with TRBJ1-4, with TRBD1 matching over 8 bases. The missing CDR3 end, 3 residues past where the read stops, is filled in from the germline J gene. Germline V lookup: CDR1 KGHSH, CDR2 LQKENI. The CDR3 contains 15 residues. The V and J ends lost 6 bases and 8 bases, in that order; junction bases with no gene match: 11.

Many counts were recorded for this clone. The read terminates 3 residues before the CDR3 end, so the remaining end is supplied by the germline J gene. V gene TRBV6-1 combines with J gene TRBJ1-1, with 8 positions matching TRBD1. Germline CDR1 reads MNHNS; CDR2 reads SASEGT. The CDR3 is 13 residues long. The sequenced CDR3 bases are TGTGCCAGCAGTGAATTCGAGACAGGGGCT. Its translation: CASSEFETGA. The whole CDR3 sequence is CASSEFETGAAFF.

This clone was found many times. Read sequence stops 3 residues before the CDR3 end, and the germline J gene provides the missing end. The V and J genes are TRBV5-1 and TRBJ1-1; D perhaps matches TRBD1 (5 bases). The CDR3 length is 15 residues. Germline loops: CDR1 SGHRS, CDR2 YFSETQ. V lost 0 bases and J lost 0, with 9 bases in between. The sequenced CDR3 bases are TGCGCCAGCAGCTTGGATCCGGGGGTGAACACTGAA. It yields the protein CASSLDPGVNTE. The entire CDR3 reads CASSLDPGVNTEAFF.